The subject of this entry is one T cell receptor (beta chain). RNA transcripts served as template for amplifying TCR beta CDR3 sequences. HTBI-primed RT-PCR formed the first round, and a multiplex PCR formed the second. In TCRdb, the multiplex PCR reads were re-called with MiXCR into one record per CDR3 protein. The table lists 200,000 to 250,000 distinct CDR3 sequences, roughly 50% of them singletons. The CDR3 contains 18 residues. Germline V CDR1 and CDR2: SGHDN, FVKESK. The V gene end was trimmed by 0 bases and the J gene end by 1 base; junction bases not matched to a gene: 11. Ophthalmopathy-affected donors exhibited moderate-to-severe activity, CAS ≥3, NOSPECS ≥4, and duration under 3 months. These data are taken from a study of Graves' ophthalmopathy and Graves' hyperthyroidism. Study background: Sampling took place at initial diagnosis, with peripheral blood obtained before any treatment.

This clonotype originated in an adult man with Graves' ophthalmopathy. V usage is TRBV14 and J usage is TRBJ1-2; 7 nucleotides line up with TRBD1. Sequenced sample: peripheral blood. The CDR3 protein is CASSQDPGQPEFNYGYTF. The CDR3 nucleotides are TGTGCCAGCAGCCAAGATCCGGGACAGCCCGAATTTAACTATGGCTACACCTTC.